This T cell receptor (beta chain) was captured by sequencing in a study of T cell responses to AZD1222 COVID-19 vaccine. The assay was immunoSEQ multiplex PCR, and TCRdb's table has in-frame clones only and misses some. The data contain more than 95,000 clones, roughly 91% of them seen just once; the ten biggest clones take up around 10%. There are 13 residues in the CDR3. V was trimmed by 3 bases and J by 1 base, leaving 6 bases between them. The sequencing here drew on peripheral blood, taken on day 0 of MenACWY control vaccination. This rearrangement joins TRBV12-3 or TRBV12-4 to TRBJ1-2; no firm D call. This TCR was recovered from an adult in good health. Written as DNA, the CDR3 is TGTGCCAGCAGTTTTCTTTTTAACTATGGCTACACCTTC. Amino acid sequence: CASSFLFNYGYTF.